This T cell receptor (beta chain) was captured in a study of T cells in Graves' hyperthyroidism and ophthalmopathy. Deletions cut 0 bases from V and 2 bases from J, with 11 bases between. Germline CDR1 reads LNHNV; CDR2 reads YYDKDF (reference sequence). This CDR3 comprises 15 residues. RNA transcripts gave rise to amplified TCR beta CDR3 regions. The TCR CDR3 was amplified in a first-round RT-PCR using the HTBI primer set. TCRdb re-analysed the multiplex PCR reads in MiXCR, keeping a single row per CDR3 protein. This sample yields under 200,000 distinct CDR3 sequences, of which 9.4% are seen a single time; roughly 23% belongs to the top ten. In this sample, this clonotype turned up many times.

The sample comprised blood. The chain employs TRBV15 and TRBJ2-7, with a weak D call TRBD2 (5 bases). This sequence originates from a woman younger than 30 with Graves' hyperthyroidism that later progressed to Graves' ophthalmopathy. This CDR3 is CATSRDRSGPYEQYF. The CDR3 nucleotides are TGTGCCACCAGCAGAGATAGGAGCGGCCCCTACGAGCAGTACTTC.